These T cell receptor beta chains were read from a single sample in a study of breast tumors, draining lymph nodes, adjacent tissues. MiXCR, applied by TCRdb to the multiplex PCR reads, yields one record per CDR3 protein. This sample has over 10,000 distinct CDR3 sequences, with about three fifths found just once. The sequenced sample was tumor-adjacent breast tissue. These receptors were taken from a female donor with breast cancer. Some clones in this sample may be carry-over from other donors' samples. Each CDR3 is given with its conserved first and last residue. A D gene is named only where the DNA matches it firmly. For some rows the clone size is stated as once, few or many, or as a class when expanded; others skip it.

v_gene	abundance	len	d_gene	j_gene	CDR3nt	CDR3aa
TRBV12-3/TRBV12-4	.	12	.	TRBJ2-7	TGTGCCAGCAGGCCGGGGCTAAACGAGCAGTACTTC	CASRPGLNEQYF
TRBV29-1	many	13	TRBD2	TRBJ2-1	TGCAGCGCTCCGGGACTAGGAGACAATGAGCAGTTCTTC	CSAPGLGDNEQFF
TRBV10-3	.	13	TRBD2	TRBJ2-7	TGTGCCATCAGTCGGACTAGCCCCGACGAGCAGTACTTC	CAISRTSPDEQYF
TRBV29-1	.	12	.	TRBJ2-7	TGCAGCGTTGGGGGCGCGGCGTACGAGCAGTACTTC	CSVGGAAYEQYF
TRBV7-9	.	12	.	TRBJ1-6	TGTGCCAGCAGGGACAGTGACTCACCCCTCCACTTT	CASRDSDSPLHF
TRBV7-2	many	14	TRBD2	TRBJ2-1	TGTGCCAGCAGCAATAGCGGGGCTTACAATGAGCAGTTCTTC	CASSNSGAYNEQFF
TRBV7-9	.	15	.	TRBJ1-3	TGTGCCAGCAGCCCAGGACGGCCTGAGGGAAACACCATATATTTT	CASSPGRPEGNTIYF
TRBV6-1	.	17	TRBD1	TRBJ1-1	TGTGCCAGCGCCTCGACCCGGGACAGGATACTGAACACTGAAGCTTTCTTT	CASASTRDRILNTEAFF
TRBV20-1	few	14	.	TRBJ1-6	TGCAGTGCTAGAGGCGGAGAGGGCCGTTCACCCCTCCACTTT	CSARGGEGRSPLHF
TRBV13	once	11	.	TRBJ2-5	TGTGCCAGCAGCTCGGGGGAGACCCAGTACTTC	CASSSGETQYF
TRBV7-9	.	16	TRBD2	TRBJ2-3	TGTGCCAGCAGCCAAGCCCTAGCGGGAGGTACAGATACGCAGTATTTT	CASSQALAGGTDTQYF
TRBV2	many	17	TRBD1	TRBJ1-1	TGTGCCAGCAGGGGGACCCGGGACAGGGGCATGAACACTGAAGCTTTCTTT	CASRGTRDRGMNTEAFF
TRBV20-1	once	16	TRBD2	TRBJ2-3	TGCAGTGCTAGGCCTAGCGGACCTCGGGGGGCAGATACGCAGTATTTT	CSARPSGPRGADTQYF